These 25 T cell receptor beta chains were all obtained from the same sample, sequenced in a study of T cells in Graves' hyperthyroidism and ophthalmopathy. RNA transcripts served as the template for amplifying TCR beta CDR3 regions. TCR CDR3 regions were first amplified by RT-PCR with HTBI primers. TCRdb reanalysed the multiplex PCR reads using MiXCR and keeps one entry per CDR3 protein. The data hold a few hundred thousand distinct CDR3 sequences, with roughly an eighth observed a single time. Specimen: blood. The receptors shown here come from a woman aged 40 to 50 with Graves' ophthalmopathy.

CDR3 sequence: CASREHSRGTGGRYGYTF. CDR3 nucleotide sequence: TGTGCCAGTAGGGAACATAGCCGGGGGACAGGGGGCCGCTATGGCTACACCTTC. The chain links TRBV19 to TRBJ1-2; 12 bases are shared with TRBD1. V shed 6 bases and J 4 bases; nucleotides not matched to a gene: 15. The germline CDR1 and CDR2 sequences are LNHDA and SQIVND (reference sequence). The CDR3 sequence is 18 residues long. Variable domain in full (rest from reference TRBV19 and TRBJ1-2): DGGITQSPKYLFRKEGQNVTLSCEQNLNHDAMYWYRQDPGQGLRLIYYSQIVNDFQKGDIAEGYSVSREKKESFPLTVTSAQKNPTAFYLCASREHSRGTGGRYGYTFGSGTRLTVV.

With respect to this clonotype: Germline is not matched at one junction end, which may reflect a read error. In nucleotides, the CDR3 is TGTGCCGGCAGCCGCGACAGGGGGCTGGGGCAGTACTTC. Its protein product is CAGSRDRGLGQYF. The gene calls are TRBV11-2 and TRBJ2-7; TRBD1 agrees at 10 bases. CDR1 is SGHAT, CDR2 FQNNGV, per germline. This CDR3 has 13 amino acids.

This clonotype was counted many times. The CDR3 is CASGTSGLNTGELFF. CDR3 bases: TGTGCCAGCGGGACTAGCGGACTGAACACCGGGGAGCTGTTTTTT. J is TRBJ2-2 and V is TRBV6-1, with 11 bases matching TRBD2. The CDR3 totals 15 residues. The V and J ends lost 8 bases and 1 base, in that order; junction bases with no gene match: 3. Germline assignment: CDR1 MNHNS and CDR2 SASEGT.

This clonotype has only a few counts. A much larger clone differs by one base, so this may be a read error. The chain's CDR3 is CSASVHWTAGNEQFF. The CDR3 DNA reads TGCAGTGCTAGTGTGCATTGGACCGCCGGGAATGAGCAGTTCTTC. The V call is TRBV20-1, the J call TRBJ2-1; no definite D call. V shed 3 bases and J shed 7 bases, with 19 bases lying between them. Germline V lookup: CDR1 DFQATT, CDR2 SNEGSKA (reference sequence). The CDR3 consists of 15 residues.

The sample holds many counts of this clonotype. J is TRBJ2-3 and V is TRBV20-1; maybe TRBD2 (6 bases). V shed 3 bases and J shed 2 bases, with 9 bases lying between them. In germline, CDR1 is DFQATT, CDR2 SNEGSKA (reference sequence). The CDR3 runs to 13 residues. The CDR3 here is CSASGRVTDTQYF. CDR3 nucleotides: TGCAGTGCTAGCGGGAGAGTCACAGATACGCAGTATTTT.

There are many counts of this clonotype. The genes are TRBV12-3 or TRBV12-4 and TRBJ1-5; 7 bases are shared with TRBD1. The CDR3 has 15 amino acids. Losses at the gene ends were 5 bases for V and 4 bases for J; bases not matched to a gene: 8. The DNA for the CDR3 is TGTGCCAGCAGTCTCGCCCCAGGGGGGAATCAGCCCCAGCATTTT. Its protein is CASSLAPGGNQPQHF.

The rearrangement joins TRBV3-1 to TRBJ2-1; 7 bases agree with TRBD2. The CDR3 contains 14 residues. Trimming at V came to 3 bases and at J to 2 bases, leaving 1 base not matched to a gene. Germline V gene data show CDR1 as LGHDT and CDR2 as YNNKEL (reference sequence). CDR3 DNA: TGTGCCAGCAGCCATCGGGGGGCCTACAATGAGCAGTTCTTC. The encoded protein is CASSHRGAYNEQFF.

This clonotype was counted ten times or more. CDR3 nucleotide sequence: TGTGCCAGCAGTCCCCGGACAGGGAGGAACACTGAAGCTTTCTTT. It codes for CASSPRTGRNTEAFF. The V gene is TRBV12-3 or TRBV12-4, the J gene TRBJ1-1, with 8 bases aligning to TRBD1. V was pared by 5 bases and J by 1 base, with 6 bases of the junction left unmatched. The length of the CDR3 is 15 residues.

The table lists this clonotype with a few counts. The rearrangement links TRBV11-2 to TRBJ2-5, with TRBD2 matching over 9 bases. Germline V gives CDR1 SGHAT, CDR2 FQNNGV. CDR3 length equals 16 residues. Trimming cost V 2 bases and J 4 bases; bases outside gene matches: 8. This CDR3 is CASSLSGGRARETQYF. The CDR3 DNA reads TGTGCCAGCAGCTTATCCGGCGGGAGGGCCCGAGAGACCCAGTACTTC.

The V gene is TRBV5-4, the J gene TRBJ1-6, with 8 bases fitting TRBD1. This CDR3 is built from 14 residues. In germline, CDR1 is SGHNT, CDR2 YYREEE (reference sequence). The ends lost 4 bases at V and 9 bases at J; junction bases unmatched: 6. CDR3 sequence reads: CASSRGTGSSPLHF. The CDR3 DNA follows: TGTGCCAGCAGCCGGGGGACAGGCAGTTCACCCCTCCACTTT.

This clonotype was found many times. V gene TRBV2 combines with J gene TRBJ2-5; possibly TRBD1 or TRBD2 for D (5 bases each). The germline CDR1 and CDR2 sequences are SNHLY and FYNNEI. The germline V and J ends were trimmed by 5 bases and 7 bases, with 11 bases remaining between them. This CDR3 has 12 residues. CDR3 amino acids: CASSRDGGTQYF. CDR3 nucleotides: TGTGCCAGCAGTCGGGACGGTGGGACCCAGTACTTC.

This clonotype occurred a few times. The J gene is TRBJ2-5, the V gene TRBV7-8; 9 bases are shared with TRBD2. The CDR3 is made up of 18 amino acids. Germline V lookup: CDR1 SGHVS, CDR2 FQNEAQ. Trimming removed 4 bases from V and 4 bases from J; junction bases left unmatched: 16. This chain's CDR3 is CASSSPAGGLLRRETQYF. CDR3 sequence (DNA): TGTGCCAGCAGCTCACCAGCGGGGGGCCTTCTGCGGAGAGAGACCCAGTACTTC.

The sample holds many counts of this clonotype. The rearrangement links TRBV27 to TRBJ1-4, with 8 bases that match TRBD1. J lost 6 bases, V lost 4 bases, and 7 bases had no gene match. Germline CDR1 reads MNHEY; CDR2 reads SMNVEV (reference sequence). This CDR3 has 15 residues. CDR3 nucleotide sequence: TGTGCCAGCAGTTACCAGGGGGCTCAGCATGAAAAACTGTTTTTT. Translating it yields CASSYQGAQHEKLFF.

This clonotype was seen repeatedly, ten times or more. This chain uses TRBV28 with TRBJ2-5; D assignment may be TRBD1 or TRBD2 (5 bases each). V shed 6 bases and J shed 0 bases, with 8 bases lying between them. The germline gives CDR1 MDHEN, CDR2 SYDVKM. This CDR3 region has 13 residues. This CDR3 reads CASSGTYQETQYF. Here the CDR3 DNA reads TGTGCCAGCAGCGGGACCTACCAAGAGACCCAGTACTTC.

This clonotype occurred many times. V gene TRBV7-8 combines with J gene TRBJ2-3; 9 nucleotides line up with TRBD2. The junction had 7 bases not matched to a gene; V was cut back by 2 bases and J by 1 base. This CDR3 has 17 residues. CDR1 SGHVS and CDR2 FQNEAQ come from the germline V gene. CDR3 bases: TGTGCCAGCAGCTTAAGGACTAGCGCCTCTGGCACAGATACGCAGTATTTT. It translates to CASSLRTSASGTDTQYF.

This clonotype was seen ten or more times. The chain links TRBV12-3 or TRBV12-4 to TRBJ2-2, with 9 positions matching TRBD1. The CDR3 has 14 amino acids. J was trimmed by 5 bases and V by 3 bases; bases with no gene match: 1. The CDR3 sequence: CASSFDRGTGELFF. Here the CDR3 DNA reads TGTGCCAGCAGTTTTGACAGGGGGACCGGGGAGCTGTTTTTT.

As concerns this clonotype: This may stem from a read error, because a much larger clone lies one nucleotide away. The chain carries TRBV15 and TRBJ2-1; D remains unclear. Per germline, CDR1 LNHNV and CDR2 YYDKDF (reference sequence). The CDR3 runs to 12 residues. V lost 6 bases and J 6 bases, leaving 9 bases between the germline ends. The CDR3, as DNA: TGTGCCACCAGGGGCAGGCTCAATGAGCAGTTCTTC. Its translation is CATRGRLNEQFF.

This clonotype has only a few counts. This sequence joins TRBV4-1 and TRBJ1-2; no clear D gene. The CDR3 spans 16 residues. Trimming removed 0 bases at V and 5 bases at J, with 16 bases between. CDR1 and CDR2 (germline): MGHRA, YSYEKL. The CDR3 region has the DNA TGCGCCAGCAGCCAAGATCCCCAGGCTCTGAGATATGGCTACACCTTC. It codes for CASSQDPQALRYGYTF.

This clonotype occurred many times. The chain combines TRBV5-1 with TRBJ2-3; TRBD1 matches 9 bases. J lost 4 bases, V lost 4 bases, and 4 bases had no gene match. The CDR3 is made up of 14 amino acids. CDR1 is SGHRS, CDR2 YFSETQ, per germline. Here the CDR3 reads CASSRTGDSDTQYF. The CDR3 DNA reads TGCGCCAGCAGCCGGACAGGGGATTCAGATACGCAGTATTTT.

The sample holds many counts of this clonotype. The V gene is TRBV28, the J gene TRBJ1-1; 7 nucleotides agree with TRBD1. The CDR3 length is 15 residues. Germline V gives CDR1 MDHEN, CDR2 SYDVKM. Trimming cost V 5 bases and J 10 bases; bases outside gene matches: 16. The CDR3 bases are TGTGCCAGCAGTCCCTGGGACAGCCCGACCCTCGGAGCTTTCTTT. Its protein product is CASSPWDSPTLGAFF. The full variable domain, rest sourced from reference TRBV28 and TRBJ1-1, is DVKVTQSSRYLVKRTGEKVFLECVQDMDHENMFWYRQDPGLGLRLIYFSYDVKMKEKGDIPEGYSVSREKKERFSLILESASTNQTSMYLCASSPWDSPTLGAFFGQGTRLTVV.

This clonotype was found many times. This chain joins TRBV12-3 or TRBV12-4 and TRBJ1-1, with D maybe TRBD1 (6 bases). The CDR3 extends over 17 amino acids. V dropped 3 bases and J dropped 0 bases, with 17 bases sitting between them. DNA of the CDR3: TGTGCCAGCAGTTTTGTGGTTGGACAGATAATGAACACTGAAGCTTTCTTT. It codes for CASSFVVGQIMNTEAFF.

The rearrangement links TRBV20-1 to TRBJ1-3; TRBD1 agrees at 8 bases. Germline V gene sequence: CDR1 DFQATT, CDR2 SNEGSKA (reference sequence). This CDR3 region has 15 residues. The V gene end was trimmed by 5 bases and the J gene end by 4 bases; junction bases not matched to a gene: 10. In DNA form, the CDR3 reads TGCAGTGCTCCGGACAGGGCGCAAGCCGGAAACACCATATATTTT. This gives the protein CSAPDRAQAGNTIYF.

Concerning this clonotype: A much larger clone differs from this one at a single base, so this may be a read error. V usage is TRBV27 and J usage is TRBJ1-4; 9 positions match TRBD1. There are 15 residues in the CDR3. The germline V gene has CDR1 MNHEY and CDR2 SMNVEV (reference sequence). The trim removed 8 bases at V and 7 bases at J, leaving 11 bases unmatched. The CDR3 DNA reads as TGTGCCAGCGGCCCTTGGGACAGGGAAGGTGAAAAACTGTTTTTT. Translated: CASGPWDREGEKLFF.

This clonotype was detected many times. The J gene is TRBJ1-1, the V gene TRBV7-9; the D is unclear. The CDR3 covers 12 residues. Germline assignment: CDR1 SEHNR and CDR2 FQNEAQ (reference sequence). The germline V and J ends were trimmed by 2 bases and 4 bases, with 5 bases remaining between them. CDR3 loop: CASSLPGTEAFF. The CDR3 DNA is TGTGCCAGCAGCTTACCCGGCACTGAAGCTTTCTTT.

The CDR3 region is CASTTNTRGSSGANVLTF. The CDR3 nucleotides are TGTGCCAGCACCACTAACACTAGGGGCAGCTCTGGGGCCAACGTCCTGACTTTC. The chain is built from TRBV6-1 and TRBJ2-6; tentatively, D is TRBD1 or TRBD2 (5 bases each). Trimming shortened V by 7 bases and J by 0 bases, and 19 bases separated the two germline ends. The CDR3 loop spans 18 amino acids. Germline-derived CDR1 and CDR2 are MNHNS and SASEGT.